This entry concerns a single TCR beta chain. This record comes from a study of blood T cell repertoires in COVID-19. The wider study: Nucleic acid was either cDNA or gDNA, and it came from T cells, B-cell-depleted T cells, or PBMCs.

The table came from immunoSEQ multiplex PCR; TCRdb's copy has only in-frame clones and leaves some out. The sample consists of some 60,000 clones, less than 75% of them appearing once. CDR3 length equals 15 residues. V shed 0 bases and J 4 bases; nucleotides not matched to a gene: 6. Germline CDR1 and CDR2: WNHNN and SYGVQD (reference sequence). The TCR was taken from a woman aged 45-59 years with active or convalescent COVID-19. This rearrangement joins TRBV10-1 to TRBJ2-7; 7 bases line up with TRBD2. The specimen sequenced was peripheral blood. CDR3 nucleotide sequence: TGCGCCAGCAGTGAGTCGAAAGCGGGAAGATACGAGCAGTACTTC. Translating gives CASSESKAGRYEQYF.